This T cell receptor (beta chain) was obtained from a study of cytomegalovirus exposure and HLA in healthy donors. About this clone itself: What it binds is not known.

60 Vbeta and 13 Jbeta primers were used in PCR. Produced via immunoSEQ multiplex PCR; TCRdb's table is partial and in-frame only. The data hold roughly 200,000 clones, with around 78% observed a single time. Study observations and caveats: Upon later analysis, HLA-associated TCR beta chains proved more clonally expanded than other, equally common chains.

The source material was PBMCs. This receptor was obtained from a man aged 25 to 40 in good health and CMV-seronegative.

The CDR3 DNA follows: TGTGCCAGCTCACCACTCCGGACTAGCGGGAGCACAGATACGCAGTATTTT. This sequence encodes CASSPLRTSGSTDTQYF. J is TRBJ2-3 and V is TRBV18; 11 bases map to TRBD2. The CDR3 has 17 amino acids. Germline CDR1 and CDR2: KGHSH and LQKENI. Trimming took 1 base from V and 0 from J; bases not matched to a gene: 3.